These 21 T cell receptor beta chains share one sample of origin, sequenced in a study of T cell responses to AZD1222 COVID-19 vaccine. Method: immunoSEQ multiplex PCR; TCRdb's copy keeps in-frame clones and lacks some. The table records under 110,000 clones, about nine tenths of them present only once. The source material was peripheral blood, sampled 28 days after the second AZD1222 dose. These TCRs come from an adult who received the AZD1222 COVID-19 vaccine.

The count of this clone is one. The rearrangement links TRBV5-1 to TRBJ1-2, with D unresolved. This CDR3 spans 13 amino acids. From germline, CDR1 is SGHRS and CDR2 YFSETQ. V was shortened by 1 base and J by 6 bases, with 10 bases between the two germline ends. CDR3 bases: TGCGCCAGCAGCTTGATGGACGGGAATGGCTACACCTTC. It specifies CASSLMDGNGYTF.

Concerning this clone: At the DNA level, this CDR3 is encoded by other sequences in the same sample as well. V and J are TRBV6-2 or TRBV6-3 and TRBJ1-1, with a possible D match to TRBD1 (5 bases). Germline V gene sequence: CDR1 MNHEY, CDR2 SVGEGT. The CDR3 spans 11 residues. The V gene lost 5 bases and the J gene lost 4 bases, with 5 bases spanning the gap. The CDR3 is CASSQGTEAFF. CDR3 sequence (DNA): TGTGCCAGCAGTCAGGGCACTGAAGCTTTCTTT.

This clone was detected only once. CDR3 region: CASTSGPGTDTQYF. The CDR3 nucleotides are TGTGCCAGTACCTCCGGGCCTGGCACAGATACGCAGTATTTT. The chain joins TRBV19 to TRBJ2-3; D not resolved. Germline CDR1 and CDR2: LNHDA and SQIVND (reference sequence). This CDR3 region has 14 residues. V was pared by 7 bases and J by 1 base, with 12 bases between. Together with reference TRBV19 and TRBJ2-3, the CDR3 gives the full variable domain: DGGITQSPKYLFRKEGQNVTLSCEQNLNHDAMYWYRQDPGQGLRLIYYSQIVNDFQKGDIAEGYSVSREKKESFPLTVTSAQKNPTAFYLCASTSGPGTDTQYFGPGTRLTVL.

The genes are TRBV5-4 and TRBJ1-2; TRBD1 is a possible D gene (6 bases). Per the germline V gene, CDR1 is SGHNT and CDR2 is YYREEE (reference sequence). The CDR3 spans 15 residues. Trimming removed 4 bases at V and 5 bases at J, with 18 bases between. CDR3 loop: CASSPGDRGDYGYTF. CDR3 bases: TGTGCCAGCAGCCCAGGGGACCGGGGTGATTATGGCTACACCTTC.

The rearrangement uses TRBV4-3 and TRBJ2-3; D uncertain. Deletions cut 1 base from V and 2 bases from J, with 13 bases between. Germline V gene lookup returns CDR1 LGHNA and CDR2 YSLEER. The CDR3 contains 16 residues. Written as DNA, the CDR3 is TGCGCCAGCAGCCAAGTCTCTTACCGGAACACAGATACGCAGTATTTT. Protein sequence: CASSQVSYRNTDTQYF.

The table lists this clone with a count of one. The chain recombines TRBV6-5 with TRBJ2-7; 10 nucleotides align to TRBD1. Germline assignment: CDR1 MNHEY and CDR2 SVGAGI. V shed 6 bases, J shed 5 bases, and the junction held 4 bases outside the gene matches. The CDR3 length is 13 residues. The CDR3 coding sequence is TGTGCCAGCAGCAGGGACAGGGGACACGAGCAGTACTTC. Its protein product is CASSRDRGHEQYF.

This rearrangement joins TRBV11-1 to TRBJ2-7; D unclear. This CDR3 spans 11 amino acids. The germline V and J ends were trimmed by 3 bases and 3 bases, with 3 bases remaining between them. CDR1 and CDR2 from the germline V gene are SGHAT and FQDESV (reference sequence). The CDR3 reads CASSLNYEQYF. The CDR3 DNA reads as TGTGCCAGCAGCTTGAACTACGAGCAGTACTTC.

The chain is built from TRBV18 and TRBJ2-7; D is unresolved. Trimming took off 3 bases at V and 2 bases at J, with 14 bases between the two ends. The CDR3 runs 15 residues. Looked up from germline, CDR1 is KGHSH and CDR2 is LQKENI. For the CDR3, the DNA is TGTGCCAGCTCACCGCAAATAGGCACTACCTACGAGCAGTACTTC. This gives the protein CASSPQIGTTYEQYF.

This chain connects TRBV6-5 to TRBJ2-5; TRBD1 or TRBD2 may be the D gene (5 bases each). Per germline, CDR1 MNHEY and CDR2 SVGAGI. Trimming removed 4 bases at V and 5 bases at J, with 14 bases between. This CDR3 comprises 14 residues. The CDR3 spells CASSWDRRVETQYF. For the CDR3, the DNA is TGTGCCAGCAGTTGGGACCGACGAGTCGAGACCCAGTACTTC.

This clone was picked up a small number of times. The CDR3 sequence is CASSRTGDQETQYF. CDR3 nucleotide sequence: TGCGCCAGCAGCCGAACTGGGGACCAAGAGACCCAGTACTTC. The rearrangement links TRBV4-1 to TRBJ2-5; D gene ambiguous. There are 14 residues in the CDR3. Germline CDR1 and CDR2: MGHRA and YSYEKL. V was pared by 4 bases and J by 0 bases, with 9 bases between.

V usage is TRBV3-1 (or the pseudogene TRBV3-2) and J usage is TRBJ1-2, with D unresolved. V lost 4 bases, J lost 9 bases, and 12 bases lay in between. Looked up from germline, CDR1 is LGHDT and CDR2 is YNNKEL (reference sequence). This CDR3 is built from 12 residues. The CDR3 nucleotides read TGTGCCAGCAGCCCGATACTCGGGAGCTACACCTTC. Translating gives CASSPILGSYTF.

The chain joins TRBV15 to TRBJ1-4; 7 nucleotides match TRBD1. There are 16 residues in the CDR3. Trimming at V came to 4 bases and at J to 8 bases, leaving 13 bases not matched to a gene. Germline V gives CDR1 LNHNV, CDR2 YYDKDF (reference sequence). The chain's CDR3 is CATSILQGGAQEKLFF. The CDR3 DNA reads as TGTGCCACCAGCATCCTTCAGGGGGGGGCTCAGGAAAAACTGTTTTTT.

The chain couples TRBV5-6 to TRBJ1-5; 7 bases are a match to TRBD1. Germline assignment: CDR1 SGHDT and CDR2 YYEEEE. The junction had 5 bases not matched to a gene; V was cut back by 1 base and J by 7 bases. CDR3 length: 14 residues. This CDR3 reads CASSLTGAGQPQHF. The CDR3 bases are TGTGCCAGCAGCTTGACAGGGGCCGGGCAGCCCCAGCATTTT.

The chain uses TRBV4-3 and TRBJ2-3, with a possible D match to TRBD1 (6 bases). The V gene lost 0 bases and the J gene lost 0 bases, with 13 bases spanning the gap. Germline loops: CDR1 LGHNA, CDR2 YSLEER. The CDR3 is 17 residues long. CDR3 in DNA: TGCGCCAGCAGCCAAGATGGCTTACAGGGCAGCACAGATACGCAGTATTTT. Translating gives CASSQDGLQGSTDTQYF.

The V and J genes are TRBV23-1 and TRBJ1-5, with D maybe TRBD1 (6 bases). TRBV23-1 carries the ORF label, with uncertain function. This CDR3 comprises 17 residues. V lost 2 bases, J lost 0 bases, and 14 bases lay in between. The CDR3 DNA reads as TGCGCCAGCAGTCAACCCGGGGGGGGCTTTAGCAATCAGCCCCAGCATTTT. This sequence encodes CASSQPGGGFSNQPQHF.

The V and J genes are TRBV6-2 or TRBV6-3 and TRBJ1-6; D uncertain. Germline V CDR1 and CDR2: MNHEY, SVGEGT. V was cut by 4 bases and J by 8 bases, with 15 bases left in between. This CDR3 is built from 15 residues. The CDR3 loop is CASSLVGQKYSPLHF. The CDR3 nucleotides read TGTGCCAGCAGTTTGGTTGGGCAGAAATATTCACCCCTCCACTTT.

The rearrangement uses TRBV2 and TRBJ2-2; a weak D match, TRBD1 (5 bases). CDR1 and CDR2 (germline): SNHLY, FYNNEI. The CDR3 spans 15 residues. Trimming shortened V by 6 bases and J by 6 bases, and 17 bases separated the two germline ends. The DNA of the CDR3 is TGTGCCAGCAGCCAACAGGTCATCCGTGCCGGGGAGCTGTTTTTT. This translates into CASSQQVIRAGELFF. Combining the CDR3 with reference TRBV2 and TRBJ2-2 gives the whole variable domain EPEVTQTPSHQVTQMGQEVILRCVPISNHLYFYWYRQILGQKVEFLVSFYNNEISEKSEIFDDQFSVERPDGSNFTLKIRSTKLEDSAMYFCASSQQVIRAGELFFGEGSRLTVL.

This chain connects TRBV18 to TRBJ2-7, with TRBD1 matching over 10 bases. CDR1 is KGHSH, CDR2 LQKENI, per germline. The CDR3 covers 15 residues. Germline trimming cut 6 bases from V and 1 base from J; bases unmatched to any gene: 6. CDR3 protein: CASSPGQGESYEQYF. The CDR3 coding sequence is TGTGCCAGCTCGCCCGGACAGGGGGAGTCCTACGAGCAGTACTTC.

V is TRBV5-1 and J is TRBJ2-1; maybe TRBD2 (6 bases). The CDR3 runs 17 residues. The V end lost 1 base, the J end lost 3 bases, and 17 bases lay between the germline ends. Germline CDR1 reads SGHRS; CDR2 reads YFSETQ. This CDR3 reads CASSLRGLGGNYNEQFF. For the CDR3, the DNA is TGCGCCAGCAGCTTGAGAGGGCTGGGAGGAAACTACAATGAGCAGTTCTTC.

The CDR3 sequence: CASSTLISSGANVLTF. The CDR3 DNA reads TGTGCCAGCAGCACCTTAATAAGCTCTGGGGCCAACGTCCTGACTTTC. The chain couples TRBV27 to TRBJ2-6; D not certain. In germline, CDR1 is MNHEY, CDR2 SMNVEV (reference sequence). CDR3 length equals 16 residues. V was clipped by 6 bases and J by 0 bases, with 12 bases between them. Drawing the rest from reference TRBV27 and TRBJ2-6, the complete variable domain is EAQVTQNPRYLITVTGKKLTVTCSQNMNHEYMSWYRQDPGLGLRQIYYSMNVEVTDKGDVPEGYKVSRKEKRNFPLILESPSPNQTSLYFCASSTLISSGANVLTFGAGSRLTVL.

The CDR3 DNA is TGTGCCAGCAGTTTATCTTGGGGGGTCAATCAGCCCCAGCATTTT. Its translation: CASSLSWGVNQPQHF. The V gene is TRBV27, the J gene TRBJ1-5; possible D gene TRBD1, 5 bases. Germline V gene data show CDR1 as MNHEY and CDR2 as SMNVEV (reference sequence). The CDR3 consists of 15 residues. Trimming pared 0 bases from V and 3 bases from J, leaving 9 bases between.